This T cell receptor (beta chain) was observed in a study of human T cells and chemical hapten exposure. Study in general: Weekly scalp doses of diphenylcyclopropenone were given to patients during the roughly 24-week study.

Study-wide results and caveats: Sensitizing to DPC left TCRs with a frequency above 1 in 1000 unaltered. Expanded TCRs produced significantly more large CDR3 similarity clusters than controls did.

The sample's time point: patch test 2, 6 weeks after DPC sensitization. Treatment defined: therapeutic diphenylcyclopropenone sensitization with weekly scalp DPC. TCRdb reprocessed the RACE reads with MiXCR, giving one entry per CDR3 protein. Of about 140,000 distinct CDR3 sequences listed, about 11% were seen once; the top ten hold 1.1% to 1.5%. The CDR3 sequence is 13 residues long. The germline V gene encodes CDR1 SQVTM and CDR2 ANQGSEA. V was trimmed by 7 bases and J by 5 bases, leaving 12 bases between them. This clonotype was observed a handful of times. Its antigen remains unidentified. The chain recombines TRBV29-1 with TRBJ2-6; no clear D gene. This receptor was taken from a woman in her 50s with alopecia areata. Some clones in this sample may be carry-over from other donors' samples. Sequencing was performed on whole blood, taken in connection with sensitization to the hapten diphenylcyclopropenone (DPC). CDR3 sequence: CSAQGERANVLTF. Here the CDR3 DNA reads TGCAGCGCACAAGGCGAAAGGGCCAACGTCCTGACTTTC. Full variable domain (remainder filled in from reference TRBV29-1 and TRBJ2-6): SAVISQKPSRDICQRGTSLTIQCQVDSQVTMMFWYRQQPGQSLTLIATANQGSEATYESGFVIDKFPISRPNLTFSTLTVSNMSPEDSSIYLCSAQGERANVLTFGAGSRLTVL.